A single T cell receptor (beta chain) is shown here with its context. Its antigen has not been determined. No base-level quality is on record; no much larger clone is a single base apart. The CDR3, from cysteine to phenylalanine, totals 14 residues. Kept here is only the CDR3 DNA, which spans 42 bases and is read in frame from base 1. V lost 1 base and J lost 9 bases; the stretch between them is 13 bases long. CDR1 and CDR2, per the germline V gene (reference sequence), are SGHAT and FQDESV. This sample is drawn from a study of CD8+ T cells in alopecia areata (dated by TCRdb to 2016 to 2018). Regarding the research as a whole: High-throughput TCRbeta sequencing was used to examine T cell clonal expansion in alopecia areata in both the C3H/HeJ mouse model and human patients. Human TCRbeta sequencing covered scalp tissue and sorted CD4+ and CD8+ peripheral blood T cells from patchy and totalis/universalis alopecia areata patients and healthy controls. RNA was extracted with the PAXgene miRNA kit for fixed scalp, the miRNeasy kit for PBMCs, and the RNeasy kit for mouse skin. TCRbeta CDR3 regions were amplified by immunoSEQ multiplex PCR using 35 Vbeta forward and 13 Jbeta reverse primers. Scalp clonality was compared across normal scalp (n=4), patchy alopecia areata scalp (n=8), and alopecia totalis/universalis scalp (n=8).

The investigation overall reported the following: Lesional scalp, especially in alopecia totalis/universalis, showed higher clonality and more expanded CD8+ clones than normal scalp, suggesting antigenic drive. Scalp TCR repertoire analysis is complicated because resident alphabeta T cells in normal human skin are also sequenced, whereas mouse skin is dominated by gammadelta T cells. Shared TCR sequences between patients were less evident than in mice, which may be partly attributable to HLA diversity in the patient population.

From alopecia areata patients, peripheral blood was collected along with lesional scalp punch biopsies. PBMCs were isolated by density centrifugation and stained for CD3, CD4 and CD8, after which CD4+ and CD8+ T cells were sorted on a FACSAria. Untreated alopecia areata patients were recruited as part of a multicenter biomarker study. For 4 to 6 biomarker-study patients, blood CD8+ T cells were further sorted into NKG2D-low and NKG2D-high fractions. The method behind the library was the immunoSEQ multiplex PCR assay. For TCR sequencing, RNA was extracted from every sample and reverse transcribed into cDNA to serve as template. First-strand cDNA was synthesized using SuperScript III with a 2:1 mix of oligo-dT and random hexamers. A synthetic immune receptor repertoire was used to assess amplification bias, and residual bias was removed computationally. Per the source publication's procedure: After raw reads were preprocessed to remove errors, the CDR3 was defined following IMGT conventions as running from the conserved cysteine to phenylalanine. Clonality was computed by normalizing Shannon entropy by log2 of the number of productive unique TCRs and subtracting the result from 1. Whether each scalp clone was CD4 or CD8 was inferred by checking scalp TCRbeta sequences against the CD4 and CD8 repertoires from sorted blood. In TCRdb, the immuneACCESS table is reduced to in-frame sequences with V and J assigned. These tables do not hold every clone; where another copy was compared, an unresolved V gene accounts for under half, and the others remain unexplained. The V and J calls and clone size are taken from that table; D and trimming were inferred from the DNA. A total of 34,000 or so clones appear in this sample, about 60% of them only once. The ten biggest clones cover 40% of the sample.

The sequence derives from a human donor with alopecia areata. The rearranged chain carries TRBV11-1 and TRBJ2-1; possibly the D gene is TRBD2, per 6 matching bases. The specimen was NKG2D-high CD8+ T cells sorted from blood. What the cell subset or site label conveys for this sample: sorted CD8+ NKG2D-high blood T cells. Here is the DNA: TGTGCCAGCAGCTTAGTCGGACTATCGGGTGAGCAGTTCTTC. The translation is CASSLVGLSGEQFF.